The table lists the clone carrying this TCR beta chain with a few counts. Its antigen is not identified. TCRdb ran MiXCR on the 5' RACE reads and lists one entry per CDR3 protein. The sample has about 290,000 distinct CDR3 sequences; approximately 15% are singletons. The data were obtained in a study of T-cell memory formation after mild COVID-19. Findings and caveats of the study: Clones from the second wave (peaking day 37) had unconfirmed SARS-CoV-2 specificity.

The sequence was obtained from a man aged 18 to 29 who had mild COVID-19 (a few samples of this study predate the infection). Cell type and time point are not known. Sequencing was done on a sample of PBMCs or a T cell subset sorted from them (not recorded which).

The CDR3 DNA reads TGCGCCAGCAGCCTGGAGGGTCTGGACACCATATATTTT. Translation gives CASSLEGLDTIYF. The chain is built from TRBV5-1 and TRBJ1-3; D uncertain. The germline gives CDR1 SGHRS, CDR2 YFSETQ. The CDR3 sequence is 13 residues long. V lost 4 bases and J 8 bases, leaving 13 bases between the germline ends.